This entry features one TCR beta chain sequence. Preparation of the TCRbeta library used unique molecular identifiers. TCRdb reprocessed the PCR reads with MiXCR, giving one entry per CDR3 protein. Here the sample spans approximately 340,000 distinct CDR3 sequences, about a tenth being singletons. The V and J ends lost 0 bases and 4 bases, in that order; junction bases with no gene match: 6. This CDR3 has 16 residues. In germline, CDR1 is SGHRS, CDR2 YFSETQ. The sample belongs to a study of T-cell reconstitution after alpha-beta-depleted transplantation in children. Sequenced here: PBMCs from the stem cell graft donor, sampled from the stem cell graft. The origin of this receptor is a human donor who donated a stem cell graft to a child with acute lymphoblastic leukemia. The rearrangement joins TRBV5-1 to TRBJ2-5; 10 nucleotides line up with TRBD2. CDR3 bases: TGCGCCAGCAGCTTGGATGCGGGACTAGCGTCAGAGACCCAGTACTTC. It encodes CASSLDAGLASETQYF.